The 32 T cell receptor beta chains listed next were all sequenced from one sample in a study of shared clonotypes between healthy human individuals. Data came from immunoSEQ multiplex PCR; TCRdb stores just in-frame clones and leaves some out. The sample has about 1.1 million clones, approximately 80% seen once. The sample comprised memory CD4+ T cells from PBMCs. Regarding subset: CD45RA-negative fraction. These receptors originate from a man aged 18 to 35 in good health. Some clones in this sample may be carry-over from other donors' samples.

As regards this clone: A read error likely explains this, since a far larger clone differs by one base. CDR3 bases: TGTGCCCCCAGCAGAGATGAGGACGAGCAGTACTTC. Its translation is CAPSRDEDEQYF. The chain recombines TRBV15 with TRBJ2-5; D unresolved. The better agreement between TRBJ2-7 and the DNA end casts doubt on the J call. Germline V CDR1 and CDR2: LNHNV, YYDKDF (reference sequence). This CDR3 comprises 12 residues.

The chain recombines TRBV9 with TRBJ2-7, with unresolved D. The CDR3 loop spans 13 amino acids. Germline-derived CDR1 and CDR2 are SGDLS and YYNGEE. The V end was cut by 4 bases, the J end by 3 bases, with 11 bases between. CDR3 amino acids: CASSNGVLYEQYF. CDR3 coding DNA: TGTGCCAGCAGCAATGGGGTACTCTACGAGCAGTACTTC.

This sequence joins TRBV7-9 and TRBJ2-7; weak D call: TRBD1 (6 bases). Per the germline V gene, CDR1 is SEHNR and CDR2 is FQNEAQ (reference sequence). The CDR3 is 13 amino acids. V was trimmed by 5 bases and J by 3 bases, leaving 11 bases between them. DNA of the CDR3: TGTGCCAGCAGCATGGGACACTACTACGAGCAGTACTTC. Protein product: CASSMGHYYEQYF.

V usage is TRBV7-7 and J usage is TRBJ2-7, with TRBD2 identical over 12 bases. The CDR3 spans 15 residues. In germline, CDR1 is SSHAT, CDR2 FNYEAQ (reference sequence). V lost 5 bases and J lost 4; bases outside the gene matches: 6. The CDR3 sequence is CASSQLAGGQYEQYF. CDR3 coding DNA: TGTGCCAGCAGCCAACTAGCGGGAGGACAATACGAGCAGTACTTC.

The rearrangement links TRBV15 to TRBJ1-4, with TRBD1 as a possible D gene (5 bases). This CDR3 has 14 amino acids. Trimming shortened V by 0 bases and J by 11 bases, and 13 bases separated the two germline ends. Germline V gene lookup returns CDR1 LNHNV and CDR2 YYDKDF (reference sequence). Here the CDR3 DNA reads TGTGCCACCAGCAGAGATACGGGTCGGGGGAAACTGTTTTTT. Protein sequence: CATSRDTGRGKLFF.

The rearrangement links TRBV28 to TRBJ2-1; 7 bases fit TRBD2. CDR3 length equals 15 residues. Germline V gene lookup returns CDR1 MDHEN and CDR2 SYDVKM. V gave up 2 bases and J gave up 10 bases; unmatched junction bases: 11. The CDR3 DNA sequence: TGTGCCAGCAGTTTAGCGGGAGCTCCTAGTGAGGAGCAGTTCTTC. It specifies CASSLAGAPSEEQFF. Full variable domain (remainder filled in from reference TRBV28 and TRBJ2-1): DVKVTQSSRYLVKRTGEKVFLECVQDMDHENMFWYRQDPGLGLRLIYFSYDVKMKEKGDIPEGYSVSREKKERFSLILESASTNQTSMYLCASSLAGAPSEEQFFGPGTRLTVL.

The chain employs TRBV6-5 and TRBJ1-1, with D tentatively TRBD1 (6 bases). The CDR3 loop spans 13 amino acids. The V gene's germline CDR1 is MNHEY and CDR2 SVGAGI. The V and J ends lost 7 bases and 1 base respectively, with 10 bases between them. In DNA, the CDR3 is TGTGCCAGCAAGGGGGGATGGAACACTGAAGCTTTCTTT. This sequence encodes CASKGGWNTEAFF.

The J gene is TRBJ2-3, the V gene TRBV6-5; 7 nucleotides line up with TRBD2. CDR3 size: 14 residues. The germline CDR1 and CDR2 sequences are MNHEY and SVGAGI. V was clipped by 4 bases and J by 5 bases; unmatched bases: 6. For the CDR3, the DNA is TGTGCCAGCAGTTCAGGCCCGGGGGGAGATACGCAGTATTTT. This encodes CASSSGPGGDTQYF.

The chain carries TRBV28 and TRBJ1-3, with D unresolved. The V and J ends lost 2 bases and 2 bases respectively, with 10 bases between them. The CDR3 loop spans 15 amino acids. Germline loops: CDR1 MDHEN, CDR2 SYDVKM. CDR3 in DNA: TGTGCCAGCAGTTTAGAGGGATTGCCTGGAAACACCATATATTTT. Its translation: CASSLEGLPGNTIYF.

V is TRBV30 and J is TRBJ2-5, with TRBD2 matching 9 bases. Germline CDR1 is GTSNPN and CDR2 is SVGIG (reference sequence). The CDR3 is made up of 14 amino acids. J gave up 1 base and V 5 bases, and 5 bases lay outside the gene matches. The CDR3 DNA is TGTGCCTGGGGGGTTAGCGGGGGCCAAGAGACCCAGTACTTC. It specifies CAWGVSGGQETQYF. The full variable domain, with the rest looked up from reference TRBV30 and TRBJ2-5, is SQTIHQWPATLVQPVGSPLSLECTVEGTSNPNLYWYRQAAGRGLQLLFYSVGIGQISSEVPQNLSASRPQDRQFILSSKKLLLSDSGFYLCAWGVSGGQETQYFGPGTRLLVL.

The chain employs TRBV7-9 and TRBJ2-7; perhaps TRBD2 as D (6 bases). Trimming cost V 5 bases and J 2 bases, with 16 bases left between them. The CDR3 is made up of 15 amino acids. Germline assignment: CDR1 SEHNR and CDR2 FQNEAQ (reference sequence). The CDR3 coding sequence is TGTGCCAGCAGCCGTACCCGCGGGACCCCCTACGAGCAGTACTTC. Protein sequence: CASSRTRGTPYEQYF.

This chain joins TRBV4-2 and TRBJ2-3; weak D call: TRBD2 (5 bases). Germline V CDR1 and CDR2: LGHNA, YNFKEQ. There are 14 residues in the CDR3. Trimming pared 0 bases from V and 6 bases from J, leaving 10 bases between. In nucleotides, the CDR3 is TGTGCCAGCAGCCAAGAACCATCGGGGGATACGCAGTATTTT. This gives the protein CASSQEPSGDTQYF.

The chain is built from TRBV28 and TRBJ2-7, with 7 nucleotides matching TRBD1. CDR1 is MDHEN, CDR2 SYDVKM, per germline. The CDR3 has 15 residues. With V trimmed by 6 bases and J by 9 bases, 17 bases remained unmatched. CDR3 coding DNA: TGTGCCAGCAGCCGCCCAGGACAGGCCCCCACGGGGCAGTACTTC. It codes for CASSRPGQAPTGQYF.

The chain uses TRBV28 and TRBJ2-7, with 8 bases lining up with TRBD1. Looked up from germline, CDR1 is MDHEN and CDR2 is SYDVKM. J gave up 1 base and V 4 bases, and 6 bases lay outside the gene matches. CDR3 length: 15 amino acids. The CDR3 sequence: CASSSHTGGSYEQYF. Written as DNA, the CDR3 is TGTGCCAGCAGTTCCCATACAGGGGGGTCCTACGAGCAGTACTTC.

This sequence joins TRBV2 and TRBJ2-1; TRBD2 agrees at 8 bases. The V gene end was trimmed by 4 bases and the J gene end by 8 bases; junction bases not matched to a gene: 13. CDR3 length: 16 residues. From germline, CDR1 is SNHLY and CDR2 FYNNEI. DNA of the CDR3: TGTGCCAGCAGTGGAGGACTAGCTCTTCCCGGGGATGAGCAGTTCTTC. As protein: CASSGGLALPGDEQFF. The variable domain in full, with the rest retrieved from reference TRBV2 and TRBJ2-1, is EPEVTQTPSHQVTQMGQEVILRCVPISNHLYFYWYRQILGQKVEFLVSFYNNEISEKSEIFDDQFSVERPDGSNFTLKIRSTKLEDSAMYFCASSGGLALPGDEQFFGPGTRLTVL.

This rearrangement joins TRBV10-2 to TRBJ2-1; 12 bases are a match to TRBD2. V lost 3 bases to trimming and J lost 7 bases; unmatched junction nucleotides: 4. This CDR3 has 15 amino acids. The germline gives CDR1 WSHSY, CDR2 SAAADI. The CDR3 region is CASSDTSGRRNEQFF. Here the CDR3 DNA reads TGCGCCAGCAGTGACACTAGCGGGAGGAGAAATGAGCAGTTCTTC.

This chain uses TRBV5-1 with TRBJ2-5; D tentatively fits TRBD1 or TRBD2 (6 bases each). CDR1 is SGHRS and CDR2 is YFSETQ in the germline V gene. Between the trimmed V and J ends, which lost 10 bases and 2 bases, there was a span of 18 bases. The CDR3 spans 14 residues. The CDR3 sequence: CASNLGGGQETQYF. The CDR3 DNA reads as TGCGCCTCCAACCTTGGAGGGGGGCAAGAGACCCAGTACTTC.

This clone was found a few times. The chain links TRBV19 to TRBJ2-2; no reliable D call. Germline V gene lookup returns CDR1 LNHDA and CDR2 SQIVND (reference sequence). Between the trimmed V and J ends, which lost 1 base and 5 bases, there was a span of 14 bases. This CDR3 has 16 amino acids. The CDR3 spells CASSIVRSLRTGELFF. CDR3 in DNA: TGTGCCAGTAGTATAGTACGGTCGCTAAGGACCGGGGAGCTGTTTTTT.

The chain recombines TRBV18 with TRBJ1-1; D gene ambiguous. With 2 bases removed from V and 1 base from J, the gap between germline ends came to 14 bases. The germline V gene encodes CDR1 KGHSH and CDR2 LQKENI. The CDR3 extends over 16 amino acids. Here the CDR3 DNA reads TGTGCCAGCTCACCAAGGTCCCTGGGAGCGAACACTGAAGCTTTCTTT. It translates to CASSPRSLGANTEAFF.

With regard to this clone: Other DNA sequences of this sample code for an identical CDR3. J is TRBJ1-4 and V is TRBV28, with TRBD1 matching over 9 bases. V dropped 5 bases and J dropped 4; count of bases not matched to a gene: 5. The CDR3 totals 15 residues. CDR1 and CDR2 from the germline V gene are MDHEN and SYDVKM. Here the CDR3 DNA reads TGTGCCAGCAGTCCCCCGGGACAGGGTAATGAAAAACTGTTTTTT. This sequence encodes CASSPPGQGNEKLFF.

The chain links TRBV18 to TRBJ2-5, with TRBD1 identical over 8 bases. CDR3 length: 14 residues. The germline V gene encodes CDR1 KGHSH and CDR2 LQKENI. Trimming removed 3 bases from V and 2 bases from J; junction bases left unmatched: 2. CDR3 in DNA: TGTGCCAGCTCACCGACAGGGGCACAAGAGACCCAGTACTTC. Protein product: CASSPTGAQETQYF. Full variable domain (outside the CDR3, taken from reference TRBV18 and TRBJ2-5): NAGVMQNPRHLVRRRGQEARLRCSPMKGHSHVYWYRQLPEEGLKFMVYLQKENIIDESGMPKERFSAEFPKEGPSILRIQQVVRGDSAAYFCASSPTGAQETQYFGPGTRLLVL.

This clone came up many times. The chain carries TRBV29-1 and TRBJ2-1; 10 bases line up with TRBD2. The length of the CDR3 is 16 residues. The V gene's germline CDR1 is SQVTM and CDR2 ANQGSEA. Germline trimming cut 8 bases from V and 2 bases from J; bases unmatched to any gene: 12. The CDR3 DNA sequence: TGCAGCCTCCCAGGGTGGACTAGCGGAGCCTACAATGAGCAGTTCTTC. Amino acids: CSLPGWTSGAYNEQFF.

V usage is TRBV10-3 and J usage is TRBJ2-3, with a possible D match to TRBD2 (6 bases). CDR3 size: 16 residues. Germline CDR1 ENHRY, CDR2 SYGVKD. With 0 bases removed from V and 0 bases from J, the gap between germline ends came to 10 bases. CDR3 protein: CAISESGGVSTDTQYF. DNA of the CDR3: TGTGCCATCAGTGAGTCTGGAGGGGTTAGCACAGATACGCAGTATTTT.

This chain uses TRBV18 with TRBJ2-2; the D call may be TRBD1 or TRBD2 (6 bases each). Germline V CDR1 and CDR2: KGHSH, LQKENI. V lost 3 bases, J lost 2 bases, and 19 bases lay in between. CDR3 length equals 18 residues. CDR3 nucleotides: TGTGCCAGCTCACCGAGCACAGTGCGGGGACACAACACCGGGGAGCTGTTTTTT. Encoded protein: CASSPSTVRGHNTGELFF.

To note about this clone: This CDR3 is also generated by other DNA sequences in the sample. In DNA, the CDR3 is TGTGCCAGCAGCTTATTAGGGGAGACCCAGTACTTC. Translation: CASSLLGETQYF. V is TRBV7-2 and J is TRBJ2-5, with D hard to call. The CDR3 is 12 residues long. V lost 2 bases to trimming and J lost 5 bases, with 6 bases between them. Germline V CDR1 and CDR2: SGHTA, FQGNSA. Full variable domain (missing parts from reference TRBV7-2 and TRBJ2-5): GAGVSQSPSNKVTEKGKDVELRCDPISGHTALYWYRQSLGQGLEFLIYFQGNSAPDKSGLPSDRFSAERTGGSVSTLTIQRTQQEDSAVYLCASSLLGETQYFGPGTRLLVL.

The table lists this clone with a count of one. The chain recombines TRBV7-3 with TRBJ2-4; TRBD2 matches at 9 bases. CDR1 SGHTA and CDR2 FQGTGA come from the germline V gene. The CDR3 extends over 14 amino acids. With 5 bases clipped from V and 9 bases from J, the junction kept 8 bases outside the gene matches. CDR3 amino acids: CASSPGLAFGIQYF. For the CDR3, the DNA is TGTGCCAGCAGCCCGGGACTAGCTTTTGGCATTCAGTACTTC.

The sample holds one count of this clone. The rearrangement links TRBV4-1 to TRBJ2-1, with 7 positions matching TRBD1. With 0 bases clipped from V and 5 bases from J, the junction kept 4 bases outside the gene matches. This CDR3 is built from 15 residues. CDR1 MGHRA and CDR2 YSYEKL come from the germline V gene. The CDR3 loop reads CASSQDDRDHNEQFF. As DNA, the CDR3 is TGCGCCAGCAGCCAAGACGACAGGGACCACAATGAGCAGTTCTTC.

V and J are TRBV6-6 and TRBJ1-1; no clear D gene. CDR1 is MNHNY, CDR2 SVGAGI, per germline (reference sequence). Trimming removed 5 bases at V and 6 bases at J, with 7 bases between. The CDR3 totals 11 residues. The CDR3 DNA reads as TGTGCCAGCAGTAAGACCCCTGAAGCTTTCTTT. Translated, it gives CASSKTPEAFF.

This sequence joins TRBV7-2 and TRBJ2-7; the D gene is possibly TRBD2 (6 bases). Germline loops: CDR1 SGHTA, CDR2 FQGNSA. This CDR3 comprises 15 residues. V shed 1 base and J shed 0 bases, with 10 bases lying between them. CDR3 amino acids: CASSLGGLSSYEQYF. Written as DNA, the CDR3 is TGTGCCAGCAGCTTAGGGGGACTGAGCTCCTACGAGCAGTACTTC.

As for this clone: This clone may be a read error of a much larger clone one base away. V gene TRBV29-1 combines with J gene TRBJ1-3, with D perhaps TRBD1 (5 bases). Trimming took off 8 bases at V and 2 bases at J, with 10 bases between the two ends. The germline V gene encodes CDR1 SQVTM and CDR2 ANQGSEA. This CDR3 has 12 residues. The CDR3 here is CSTGGTGNTIYF. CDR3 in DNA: TGCAGCACTGGGGGAACTGGAAACACCATATATTTT.

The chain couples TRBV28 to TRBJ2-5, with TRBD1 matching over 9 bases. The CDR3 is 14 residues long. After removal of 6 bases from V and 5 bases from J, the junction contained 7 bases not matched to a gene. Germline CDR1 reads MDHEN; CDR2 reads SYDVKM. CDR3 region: CASRTGGLGETQYF. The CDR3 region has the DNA TGTGCCAGCAGGACAGGGGGGCTGGGGGAGACCCAGTACTTC.

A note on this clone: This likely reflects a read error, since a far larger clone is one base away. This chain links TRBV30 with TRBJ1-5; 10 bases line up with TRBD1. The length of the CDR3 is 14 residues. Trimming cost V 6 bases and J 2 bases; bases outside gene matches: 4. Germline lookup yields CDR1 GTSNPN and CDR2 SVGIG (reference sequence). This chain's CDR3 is CACQGTGGNQPQHF. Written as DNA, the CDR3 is TGTGCCTGCCAAGGGACAGGGGGCAATCAGCCCCAGCATTTT.